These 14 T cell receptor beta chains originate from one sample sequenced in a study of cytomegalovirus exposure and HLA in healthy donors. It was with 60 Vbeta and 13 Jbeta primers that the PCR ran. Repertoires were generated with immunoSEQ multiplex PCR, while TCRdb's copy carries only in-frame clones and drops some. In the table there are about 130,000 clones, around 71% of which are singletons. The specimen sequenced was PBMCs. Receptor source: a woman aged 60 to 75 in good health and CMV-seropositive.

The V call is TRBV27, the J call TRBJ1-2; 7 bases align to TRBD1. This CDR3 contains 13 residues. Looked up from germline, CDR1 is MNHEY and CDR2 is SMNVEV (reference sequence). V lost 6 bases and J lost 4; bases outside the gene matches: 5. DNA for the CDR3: TGTGCCAGCAGCCCACAGGGGACCTATGGCTACACCTTC. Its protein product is CASSPQGTYGYTF.

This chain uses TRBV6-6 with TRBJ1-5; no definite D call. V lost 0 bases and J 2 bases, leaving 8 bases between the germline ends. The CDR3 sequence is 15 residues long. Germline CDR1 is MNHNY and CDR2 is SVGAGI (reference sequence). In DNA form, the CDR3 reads TGTGCCAGCAGTTACTCGCGGGGAGGCAATCAGCCCCAGCATTTT. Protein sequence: CASSYSRGGNQPQHF.

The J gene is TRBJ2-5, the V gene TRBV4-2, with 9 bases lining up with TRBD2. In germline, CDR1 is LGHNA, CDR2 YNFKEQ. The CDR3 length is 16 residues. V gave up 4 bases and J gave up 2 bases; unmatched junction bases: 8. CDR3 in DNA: TGTGCCAGCAGCCCGAAAGCGGGGGGACTACAAGAGACCCAGTACTTC. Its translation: CASSPKAGGLQETQYF.

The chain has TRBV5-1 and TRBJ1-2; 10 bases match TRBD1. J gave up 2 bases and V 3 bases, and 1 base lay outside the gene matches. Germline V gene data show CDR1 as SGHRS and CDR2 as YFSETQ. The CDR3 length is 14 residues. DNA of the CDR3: TGCGCCAGCAGCTCGGGACAGGGGAACTATGGCTACACCTTC. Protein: CASSSGQGNYGYTF.

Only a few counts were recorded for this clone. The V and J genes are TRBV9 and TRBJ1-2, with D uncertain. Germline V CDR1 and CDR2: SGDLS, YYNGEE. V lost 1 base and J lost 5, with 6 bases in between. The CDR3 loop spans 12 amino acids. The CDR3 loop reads CASSVYVYGYTF. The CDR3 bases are TGTGCCAGCAGCGTATATGTGTATGGCTACACCTTC.

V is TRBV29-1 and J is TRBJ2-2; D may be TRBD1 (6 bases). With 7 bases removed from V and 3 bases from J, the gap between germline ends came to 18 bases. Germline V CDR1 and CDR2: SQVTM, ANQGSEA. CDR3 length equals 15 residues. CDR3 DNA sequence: TGCAGCGCCATTGGACAGAAAGTTTACACCGGGGAGCTGTTTTTT. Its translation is CSAIGQKVYTGELFF.

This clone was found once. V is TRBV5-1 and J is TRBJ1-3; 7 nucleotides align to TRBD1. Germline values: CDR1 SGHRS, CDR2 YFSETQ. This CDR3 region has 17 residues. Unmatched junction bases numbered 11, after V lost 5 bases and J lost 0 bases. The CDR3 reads CASRDRRWDSSGNTIYF. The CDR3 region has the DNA TGCGCCAGCAGGGACCGAAGATGGGACAGCTCTGGAAACACCATATATTTT.

This chain's CDR3 is CASSSGDVTEAFF. Written as DNA, the CDR3 is TGTGCCAGCAGTTCAGGGGATGTCACTGAAGCTTTCTTT. The chain couples TRBV6-5 to TRBJ1-1; D is possibly TRBD1 (6 bases). Deletions cut 4 bases from V and 4 bases from J, with 10 bases between. The CDR3 totals 13 residues. The V gene's germline CDR1 is MNHEY and CDR2 SVGAGI.

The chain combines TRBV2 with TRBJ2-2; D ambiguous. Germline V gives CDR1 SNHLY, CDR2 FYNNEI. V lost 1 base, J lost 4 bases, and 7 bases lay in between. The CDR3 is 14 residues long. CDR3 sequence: CASSEGFGTGELFF. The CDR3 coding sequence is TGTGCCAGCAGTGAAGGGTTCGGCACCGGGGAGCTGTTTTTT.

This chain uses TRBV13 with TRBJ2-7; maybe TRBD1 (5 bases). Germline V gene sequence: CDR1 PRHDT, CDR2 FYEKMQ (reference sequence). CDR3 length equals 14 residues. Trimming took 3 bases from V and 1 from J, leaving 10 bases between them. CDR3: CASSFTDSSYEQYF. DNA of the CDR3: TGTGCCAGCAGCTTTACCGACAGTTCCTACGAGCAGTACTTC.

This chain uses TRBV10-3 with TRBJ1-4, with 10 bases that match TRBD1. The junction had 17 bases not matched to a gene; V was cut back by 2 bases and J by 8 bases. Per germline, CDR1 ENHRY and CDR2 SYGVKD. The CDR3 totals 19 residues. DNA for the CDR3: TGTGCCATCAGTGAGGGGACAGGGGAATCTATTACCCCTAGGGAAAAACTGTTTTTT. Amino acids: CAISEGTGESITPREKLFF.

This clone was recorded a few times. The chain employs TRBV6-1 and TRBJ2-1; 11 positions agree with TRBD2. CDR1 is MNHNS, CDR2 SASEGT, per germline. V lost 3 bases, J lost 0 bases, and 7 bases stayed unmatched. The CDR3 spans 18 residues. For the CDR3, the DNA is TGTGCCAGCAGTGACCTCCTACTAGCGGGGGCCTCCTACAATGAGCAGTTCTTC. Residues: CASSDLLLAGASYNEQFF.

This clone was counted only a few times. CDR3 protein: CASSYSGGGTGELFF. DNA of the CDR3: TGTGCCAGCAGTTATTCGGGGGGAGGGACCGGGGAGCTGTTTTTT. The chain links TRBV6-5 to TRBJ2-2; 7 bases are shared with TRBD2. Germline loops: CDR1 MNHEY, CDR2 SVGAGI. This CDR3 is built from 15 residues. J gave up 5 bases and V 3 bases, and 6 bases lay outside the gene matches.

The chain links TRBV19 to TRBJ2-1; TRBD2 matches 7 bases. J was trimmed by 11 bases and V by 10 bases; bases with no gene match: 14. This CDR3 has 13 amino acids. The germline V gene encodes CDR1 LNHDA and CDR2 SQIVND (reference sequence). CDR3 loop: CATSLGLADKQFF. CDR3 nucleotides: TGTGCCACCTCCCTAGGGCTAGCGGATAAGCAGTTCTTC.